The rows below give T cell receptor beta chains drawn from one sample of a study of blood T cell repertoires in COVID-19. The data were produced by immunoSEQ multiplex PCR, yet TCRdb's version contains in-frame clones alone and is incomplete. The sample lists about 170,000 clones; around 82% were seen once. The sample was peripheral blood. These receptors originate from a woman aged 40-49 years with COVID-19, enrolled during active disease. The CDR3 runs from the conserved cysteine through the conserved F or W. Fields, in order: J gene, D gene, clone size, V gene, CDR3 DNA, CDR3 protein. D genes are given only for firm matches. The size of a clone is reported for some rows only, either as once, few or many, or as a class for expanded clones.

TRBJ2-1 TRBD1 few TRBV28 TGTGCCAGCAGTCCAAGACAGGGGGCGCGGTACAATGAGCAGTTCTTC CASSPRQGARYNEQFF
TRBJ1-5 NA NA TRBV27 TGTGCCAGCAGCCGAGTACAGGATTGGTCGGAGCCCCAGCATTTT CASSRVQDWSEPQHF
TRBJ2-7 NA NA TRBV18 TGTGCCAGCTCACCAGGAGCAGGGACTGAGGCCTACGAGCAGTACTTC CASSPGAGTEAYEQYF
TRBJ1-5 NA NA TRBV21-1 TGTGCCAACAGAGACAGGGAGGGCAATCAGCCCCAGCATTTT CANRDREGNQPQHF
TRBJ2-1 NA NA TRBV6-4 TGTGCCAGCAGTGAGTATGGGGCTGAGCAGTTCTTC CASSEYGAEQFF
TRBJ2-1 TRBD2 NA TRBV2 TGTGCCAGATTAAGCGGGGGGGCCCGGAATGAGCAGTTCTTC CARLSGGARNEQFF
TRBJ2-7 TRBD2 NA TRBV7-2 TGTGCCAGCAGCTTAGTACTAGCGGTCTACGAGCAGTACTTC CASSLVLAVYEQYF
TRBJ2-7 NA NA TRBV19 TGTGCCAGTAGGCGGCTCGTAGGAAAGCCCTACGAGCAGTACTTC CASRRLVGKPYEQYF
TRBJ2-3 TRBD2 NA TRBV30 TGTGCCTGGTGGACTAGCGGACGCACAGATACGCAGTATTTT CAWWTSGRTDTQYF
TRBJ2-5 NA NA TRBV11-1 TGTGCCAGCAGCCCTTGGGCGGGTACCCAAGGGGAGACCCAGTACTTC CASSPWAGTQGETQYF
TRBJ2-1 TRBD2 few TRBV29-1 TGCAGCGTGTCCCGGGGGGGTGAGCAGTTCTTC CSVSRGGEQFF
TRBJ1-4 NA NA TRBV12-3/TRBV12-4 TGTGCCAGCAGCGGAGTCCCTAATGAAAAACTGTTTTTT CASSGVPNEKLFF
TRBJ2-3 NA few TRBV3-1/TRBV3-2 TGTGCCAGCAGCCAAGATCCCGGGGGTCTCACAGATACGCAGTATTTT CASSQDPGGLTDTQYF
TRBJ2-2 NA NA TRBV5-1 TGCGCCAGCAGCTTTCTGAGGTCCGGGGAGCTGTTTTTT CASSFLRSGELFF
TRBJ2-3 NA NA TRBV19 TGTGCCACGGAAAACCGGGGAGATACGCAGTATTTT CATENRGDTQYF
TRBJ2-5 TRBD2 NA TRBV19 TGTGCCAGTAGTGTCACTAGCGGGGGGGTGTACCAAGAGACCCAGTACTTC CASSVTSGGVYQETQYF
TRBJ1-2 NA NA TRBV19 TGTGCCAGTACCGTCGCAGGGATGTCCTATGGCTACACCTTC CASTVAGMSYGYTF
TRBJ2-3 NA NA TRBV11-1 TGTGCCAGCAGCCGCGGAATCGCGGGGTTGGGAGATACGCAGTATTTT CASSRGIAGLGDTQYF
TRBJ1-1 NA NA TRBV28 TGTGCCAGCAGTCCGCAGGGTGGGTACACTGAAGCTTTCTTT CASSPQGGYTEAFF
TRBJ1-2 TRBD1 NA TRBV7-8 TGTGCCAGCAGCTCGGATAACAGGACAGGCAACTATGGCTACACCTTC CASSSDNRTGNYGYTF
TRBJ1-5 TRBD1 NA TRBV6-5 TGTGCCAGCAATCTACAGGGGGCCACTCAGCCCCAGCATTTT CASNLQGATQPQHF
TRBJ2-7 TRBD2 NA TRBV3-1/TRBV3-2 TGTGCCAGCAGCTCACTAGCGGCTTCCTACGAGCAGTACTTC CASSSLAASYEQYF
TRBJ2-1 TRBD1 NA TRBV27 TGTGCCAGCAGTTTATCGCAGGGGGCGACGGTTGAGCAGTTCTTC CASSLSQGATVEQFF
TRBJ2-7 NA NA TRBV6-5 TGTGCCAGCAGTACCGGGACATCGAGCTCCTACGAGCAGTACTTC CASSTGTSSSYEQYF
TRBJ1-4 TRBD1 NA TRBV19 TGTGCCAGTAGTGCGGACAGGGGGGAAAAACTGTTTTTT CASSADRGEKLFF
TRBJ2-1 TRBD2 NA TRBV4-1 TGCGCCAGCAGCGAGCGGGAGGGCAACAATGAGCAGTTCTTC CASSEREGNNEQFF
TRBJ1-2 NA NA TRBV5-4 TGTGCCAGCAGCTTGGCCTATAGACAGCATCGGGATGGCTACACCTTC CASSLAYRQHRDGYTF
TRBJ2-7 NA once TRBV6-1 TGTGCCAGCAGTGAACGGGTCGGGGACGAGCAGTACTTC CASSERVGDEQYF
TRBJ1-3 TRBD1 NA TRBV19 TGTGCCAGTACAAGCTCGGGACAGCCTTTCTCTGGAAACACCATATATTTT CASTSSGQPFSGNTIYF
TRBJ2-2 TRBD1 NA TRBV19 TGTGCCAGTACCGCCCGACAGGGGGGGACCGGGGAGCTGTTTTTT CASTARQGGTGELFF
TRBJ1-2 NA NA TRBV2 TGTGCCAGCAGTTCCGATTGGAGGGTCGGCAACTATGGCTACACCTTC CASSSDWRVGNYGYTF
TRBJ2-7 TRBD1 once TRBV7-2 TGTGCCAGCAGCGTAACCGGGACAGGGAAGCTTGAGCAGTACTTC CASSVTGTGKLEQYF
TRBJ2-1 TRBD2 NA TRBV4-2 TGTGCCAGCAGCCAAGATGGTGGGACTAGAGTAGGTGATGAGCAGTTCTTC CASSQDGGTRVGDEQFF
TRBJ1-1 NA NA TRBV2 TGTGCCAGGAGGGAAGGTGGGAGCGCTTTCTTT CARREGGSAFF
TRBJ2-5 TRBD1 NA TRBV7-9 TGTGCCAGCAGCACAGGACGATACACAGGGGCTGAGACCCAGTACTTC CASSTGRYTGAETQYF
TRBJ1-1 TRBD1 NA TRBV19 TGTGCCAGTAGTCCACAGGGGTTGAACACTGAAGCTTTCTTT CASSPQGLNTEAFF
TRBJ2-5 TRBD2 NA TRBV29-1 TGCAGCGTTGATGCGGGAGGGCGGGGGGAGGAGACCCAGTACTTC CSVDAGGRGEETQYF
TRBJ2-2 TRBD1 NA TRBV2 TGTGCCAGCAGTGTCCCAGGGGGATACACCGGGGAGCTGTTTTTT CASSVPGGYTGELFF
TRBJ2-5 NA NA TRBV7-3 TGTGCCAGCAGTCCCGGGGTAGCGGAGACCCAGTACTTC CASSPGVAETQYF
TRBJ1-3 NA NA TRBV27 TGTGCCAGCAGTTCACAGGGAAGGCTGGCTGGAAACACCATATATTTT CASSSQGRLAGNTIYF
TRBJ2-2 NA NA TRBV6-5 TGTGCCAGCAGCAGCGGTTGGGACACCGGGGAGCTGTTTTTT CASSSGWDTGELFF
TRBJ2-7 TRBD2 few TRBV27 TGTGCCAGCAGTTTGGTCGGTAGCGGGAAGTCCGAGCAGTACTTC CASSLVGSGKSEQYF
TRBJ1-1 NA once TRBV6-5 TGTGCCAGCAGTCGGACAGTTTCTTGGAACACTGAAGCTTTCTTT CASSRTVSWNTEAFF
TRBJ2-7 TRBD1 NA TRBV2 TGTGCCAGCAGCGGACAGGGCGGATCCTACGAGCAGTACTTC CASSGQGGSYEQYF
TRBJ2-2 TRBD1 NA TRBV2 TGTGCCAGCAGAAGGACAGGGCAGAACACCGGGGAGCTGTTTTTT CASRRTGQNTGELFF
TRBJ2-1 NA NA TRBV9 TGTGCCAGCAGCGTAGGGGAGGACCCTACCTACAATGAGCAGTTCTTC CASSVGEDPTYNEQFF
TRBJ2-3 TRBD2 NA TRBV15 TGTGCCACCAGCAGAGCTTTGCGGGGGGACACAGATACGCAGTATTTT CATSRALRGDTDTQYF
TRBJ2-7 NA NA TRBV30 TGTGCCTGGAGTCGCGGAGTTATCTACGAGCAGTACTTC CAWSRGVIYEQYF
TRBJ2-6 NA NA TRBV11-2 TGTGCCAGCAGCTCGGGCTCTGGGGCCAACGTCCTGACTTTC CASSSGSGANVLTF
TRBJ2-5 NA NA TRBV10-1 TGCGCCAGCAGTGATCGTGGAGTAGAGACCCAGTACTTC CASSDRGVETQYF
TRBJ2-1 NA NA TRBV5-1 TGCGCCAGCAGCTACAACGATCGGGGCCGGGGGAATGAGCAGTTCTTC CASSYNDRGRGNEQFF
TRBJ1-2 NA many TRBV7-9 TGTGCCAGCATTAGTACAGGCGGCTACACCTTC CASISTGGYTF
TRBJ1-2 NA once TRBV28 TGTGCCAGCAGTTCTATTCTTCGGGATGGCTACACCTTC CASSSILRDGYTF
TRBJ2-7 TRBD2 NA TRBV6-2/TRBV6-3 TGTGCCAGCAGTTACCCCAGCGGGAGTGCCTCCTACGAGCAGTACTTC CASSYPSGSASYEQYF
TRBJ1-2 TRBD1 NA TRBV2 TGTGCCAGCAGTCCCAGGGGGAATTATGATGGCTACACCTTC CASSPRGNYDGYTF
TRBJ2-1 TRBD2 few TRBV19 TGTGCCAGTAGTCCCTCTCTAGCGGGAGTAAGGAATGAGCAGTTCTTC CASSPSLAGVRNEQFF
TRBJ2-3 TRBD2 few TRBV18 TGTGCCAGCTCACCAAGCGGGGCCGGCCCCACAGATACGCAGTATTTT CASSPSGAGPTDTQYF
TRBJ2-1 TRBD2 NA TRBV3-1/TRBV3-2 TGTGCCAGCAGCCGGTCGTCTAGCGGGGGGTACTACAATGAGCAGTTCTTC CASSRSSSGGYYNEQFF
TRBJ2-2 NA few TRBV2 TGTGCCAGCAGAGACAGGTACACCGGGGAGCTGTTTTTT CASRDRYTGELFF
TRBJ1-4 TRBD1 NA TRBV9 TGTGCCAGCAGCGTGGGACAGGGGGCTCGGGAAAAACTGTTTTTT CASSVGQGAREKLFF